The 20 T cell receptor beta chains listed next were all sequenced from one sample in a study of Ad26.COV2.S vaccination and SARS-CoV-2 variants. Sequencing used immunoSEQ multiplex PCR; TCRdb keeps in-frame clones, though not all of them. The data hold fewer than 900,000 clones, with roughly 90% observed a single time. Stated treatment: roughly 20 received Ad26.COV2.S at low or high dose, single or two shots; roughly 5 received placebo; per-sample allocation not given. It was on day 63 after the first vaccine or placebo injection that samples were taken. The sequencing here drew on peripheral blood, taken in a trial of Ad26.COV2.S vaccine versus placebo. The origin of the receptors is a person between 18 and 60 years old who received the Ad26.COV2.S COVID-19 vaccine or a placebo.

The CDR3 reads CASSLETLTYEQYF. The CDR3 nucleotides are TGTGCCAGCAGCTTAGAGACACTAACCTACGAGCAGTACTTC. V usage is TRBV7-9 and J usage is TRBJ2-7, with D unresolved. CDR3 size: 14 residues. The germline V and J ends were trimmed by 1 base and 2 bases, with 9 bases remaining between them. CDR1 and CDR2 from the germline V gene are SEHNR and FQNEAQ (reference sequence). The entire variable domain, with the rest obtained from reference TRBV7-9 and TRBJ2-7, is as follows: DTGVSQNPRHKITKRGQNVTFRCDPISEHNRLYWYRQTLGQGPEFLTYFQNEAQLEKSRLLSDRFSAERPKGSFSTLEIQRTEQGDSAMYLCASSLETLTYEQYFGPGTRLTVT.

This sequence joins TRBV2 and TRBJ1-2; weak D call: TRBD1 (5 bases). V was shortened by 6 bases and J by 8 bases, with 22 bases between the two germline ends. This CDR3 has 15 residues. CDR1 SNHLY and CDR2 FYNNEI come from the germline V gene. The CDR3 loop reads CASRLPPGLGWGYTF. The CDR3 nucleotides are TGTGCCAGCAGGCTACCCCCGGGACTCGGATGGGGCTACACCTTC.

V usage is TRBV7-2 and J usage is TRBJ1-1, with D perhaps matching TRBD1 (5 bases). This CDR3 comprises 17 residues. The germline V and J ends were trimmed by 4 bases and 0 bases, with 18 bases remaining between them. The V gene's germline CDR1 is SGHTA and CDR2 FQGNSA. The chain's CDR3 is CASSSYLSPTVNTEAFF. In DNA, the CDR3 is TGTGCCAGCAGCTCCTACTTATCCCCGACAGTGAACACTGAAGCTTTCTTT. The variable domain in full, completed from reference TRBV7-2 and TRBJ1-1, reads GAGVSQSPSNKVTEKGKDVELRCDPISGHTALYWYRQSLGQGLEFLIYFQGNSAPDKSGLPSDRFSAERTGGSVSTLTIQRTQQEDSAVYLCASSSYLSPTVNTEAFFGQGTRLTVV.

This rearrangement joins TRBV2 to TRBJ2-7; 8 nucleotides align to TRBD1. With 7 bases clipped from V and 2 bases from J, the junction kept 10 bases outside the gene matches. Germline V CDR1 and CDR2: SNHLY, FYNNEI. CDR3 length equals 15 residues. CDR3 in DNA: TGTGCCAGCACGCCGAGGAGGACAGGGCCCTACGAGCAGTACTTC. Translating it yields CASTPRRTGPYEQYF.

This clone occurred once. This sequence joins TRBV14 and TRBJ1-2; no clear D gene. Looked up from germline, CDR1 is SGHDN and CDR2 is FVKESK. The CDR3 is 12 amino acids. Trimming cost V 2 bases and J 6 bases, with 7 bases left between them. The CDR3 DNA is TGTGCCAGCAGCCAATGGCAGGATGGCTACACCTTC. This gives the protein CASSQWQDGYTF.

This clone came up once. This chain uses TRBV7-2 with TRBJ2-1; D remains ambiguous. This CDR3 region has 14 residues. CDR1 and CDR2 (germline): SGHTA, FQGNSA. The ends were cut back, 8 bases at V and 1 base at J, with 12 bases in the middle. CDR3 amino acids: CASSSDWSYNEQFF. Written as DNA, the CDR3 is TGTGCCAGCTCTAGTGATTGGTCCTACAATGAGCAGTTCTTC.

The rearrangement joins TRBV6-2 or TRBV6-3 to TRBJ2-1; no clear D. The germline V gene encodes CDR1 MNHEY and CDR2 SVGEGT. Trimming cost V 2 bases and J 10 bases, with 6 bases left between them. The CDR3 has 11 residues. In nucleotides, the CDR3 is TGTGCCAGCAGTTACCCAGAGGAGCAGTTCTTC. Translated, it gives CASSYPEEQFF.

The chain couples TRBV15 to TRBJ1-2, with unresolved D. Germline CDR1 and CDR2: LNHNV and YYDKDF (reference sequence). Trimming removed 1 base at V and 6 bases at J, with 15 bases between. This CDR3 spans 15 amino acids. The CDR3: CATSRVARRGDGYTF. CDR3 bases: TGTGCCACCAGCAGAGTGGCCCGGCGGGGAGATGGCTACACCTTC.

In DNA form, the CDR3 reads TGTGCCAGCGGGGCGATCACAGATACGCAGTATTTT. Protein: CASGAITDTQYF. J is TRBJ2-3 and V is TRBV7-9; maybe TRBD1 (5 bases). The germline CDR1 and CDR2 sequences are SEHNR and FQNEAQ (reference sequence). CDR3 length: 12 residues. V was cut by 8 bases and J by 2 bases, with 8 bases left in between.

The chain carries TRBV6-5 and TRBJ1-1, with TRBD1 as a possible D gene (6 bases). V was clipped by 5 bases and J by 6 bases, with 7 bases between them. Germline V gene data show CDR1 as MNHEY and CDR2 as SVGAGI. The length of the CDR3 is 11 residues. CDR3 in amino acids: CASSHRAEAFF. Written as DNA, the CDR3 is TGTGCCAGCAGTCACAGGGCTGAAGCTTTCTTT.

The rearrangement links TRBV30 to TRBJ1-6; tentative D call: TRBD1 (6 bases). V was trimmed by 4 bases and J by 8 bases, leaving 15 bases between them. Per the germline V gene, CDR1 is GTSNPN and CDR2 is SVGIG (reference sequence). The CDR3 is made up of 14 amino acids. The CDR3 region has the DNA TGTGCCTGGACTCTCGTGACAGGCGATTCACCCCTCCACTTT. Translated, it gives CAWTLVTGDSPLHF.

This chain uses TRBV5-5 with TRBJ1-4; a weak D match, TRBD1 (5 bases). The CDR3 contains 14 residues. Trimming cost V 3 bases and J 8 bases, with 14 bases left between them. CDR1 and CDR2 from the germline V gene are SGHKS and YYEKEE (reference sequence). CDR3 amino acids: CASSSLGGGEKLFF. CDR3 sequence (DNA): TGTGCCAGCAGCTCCTTGGGGGGAGGAGAAAAACTGTTTTTT.

The CDR3: CASRYRGTAGELFF. The CDR3 DNA follows: TGTGCCAGCAGGTACAGGGGAACGGCCGGGGAGCTGTTTTTT. The chain carries TRBV7-2 and TRBJ2-2; 7 bases are shared with TRBD1. This CDR3 has 14 residues. Germline-derived CDR1 and CDR2 are SGHTA and FQGNSA. V was clipped by 6 bases and J by 6 bases; unmatched bases: 7.

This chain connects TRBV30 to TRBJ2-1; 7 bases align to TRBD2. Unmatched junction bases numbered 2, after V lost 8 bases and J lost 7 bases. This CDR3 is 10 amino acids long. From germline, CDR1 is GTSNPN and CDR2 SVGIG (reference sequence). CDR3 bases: TGTGCCCTGGGAGGGAATGAGCAGTTCTTC. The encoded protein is CALGGNEQFF. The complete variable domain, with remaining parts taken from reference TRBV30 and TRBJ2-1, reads SQTIHQWPATLVQPVGSPLSLECTVEGTSNPNLYWYRQAAGRGLQLLFYSVGIGQISSEVPQNLSASRPQDRQFILSSKKLLLSDSGFYLCALGGNEQFFGPGTRLTVL.

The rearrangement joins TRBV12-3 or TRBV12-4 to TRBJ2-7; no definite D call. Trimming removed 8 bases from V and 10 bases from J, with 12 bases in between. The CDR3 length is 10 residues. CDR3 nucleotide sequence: TGTGCCAGCGAATTTTGGGGTCAGTACTTC. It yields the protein CASEFWGQYF.

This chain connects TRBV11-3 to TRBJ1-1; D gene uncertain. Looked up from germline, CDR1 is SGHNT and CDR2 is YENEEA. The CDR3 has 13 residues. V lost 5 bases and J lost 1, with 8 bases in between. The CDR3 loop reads CASSQWENTEAFF. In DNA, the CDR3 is TGTGCCAGCAGCCAGTGGGAGAACACTGAAGCTTTCTTT.

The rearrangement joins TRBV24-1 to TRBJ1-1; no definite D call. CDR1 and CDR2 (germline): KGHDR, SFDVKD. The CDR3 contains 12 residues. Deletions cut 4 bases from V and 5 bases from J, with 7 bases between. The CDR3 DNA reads TGTGCCACCAGTGACAGTGGGACTGAAGCTTTCTTT. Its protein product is CATSDSGTEAFF.

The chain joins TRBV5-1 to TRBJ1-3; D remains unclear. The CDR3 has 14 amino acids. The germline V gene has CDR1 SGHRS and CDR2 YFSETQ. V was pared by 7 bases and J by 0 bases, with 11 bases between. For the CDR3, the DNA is TGCGCCAGCCGCCCTCTAAGCTCTGGAAACACCATATATTTT. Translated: CASRPLSSGNTIYF.

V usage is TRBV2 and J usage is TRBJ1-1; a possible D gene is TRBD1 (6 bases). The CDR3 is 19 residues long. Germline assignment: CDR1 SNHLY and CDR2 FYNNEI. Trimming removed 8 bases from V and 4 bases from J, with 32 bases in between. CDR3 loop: CASGRTAISWVVVGTEAFF. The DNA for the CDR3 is TGTGCCAGCGGGCGGACAGCGATCAGTTGGGTGGTGGTGGGCACTGAAGCTTTCTTT.

The CDR3, as DNA: TGTGCCAGCAGTCAGGACCAAAATGAGCAGTTCTTC. Amino acids: CASSQDQNEQFF. The rearrangement joins TRBV6-5 to TRBJ2-1; D remains unclear. Between the trimmed V and J ends, which lost 5 bases and 7 bases, there was a span of 9 bases. This CDR3 contains 12 residues. Germline CDR1 reads MNHEY; CDR2 reads SVGAGI.